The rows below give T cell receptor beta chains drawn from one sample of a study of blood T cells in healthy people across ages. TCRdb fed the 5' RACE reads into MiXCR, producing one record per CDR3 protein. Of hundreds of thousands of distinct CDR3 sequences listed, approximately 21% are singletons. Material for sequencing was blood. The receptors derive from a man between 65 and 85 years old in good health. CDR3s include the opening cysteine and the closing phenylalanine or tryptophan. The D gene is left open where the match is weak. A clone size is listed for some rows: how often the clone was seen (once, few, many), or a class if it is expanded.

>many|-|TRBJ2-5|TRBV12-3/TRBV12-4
CASSFGRETQYF
TGTGCCAGCAGTTTTGGGAGGGAGACCCAGTACTTC
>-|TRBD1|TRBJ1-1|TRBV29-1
CSVGDRVGTEAFF
TGCAGCGTTGGCGACAGGGTAGGCACTGAGGCTTTCTTT
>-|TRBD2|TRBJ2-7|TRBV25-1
CASSGGRPYEQYF
TGTGCCAGCTCCGGGGGGAGACCCTACGAGCAGTACTTC
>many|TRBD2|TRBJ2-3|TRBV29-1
CSVLAGYTDTQYF
TGCAGCGTCTTAGCGGGATACACAGATACGCAGTATTTT
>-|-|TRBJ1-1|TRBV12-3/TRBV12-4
CASSFTVRGEAFF
TGTGCCAGCAGTTTTACTGTCCGGGGGGAAGCTTTCTTT
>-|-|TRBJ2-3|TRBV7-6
CASSLGLHSSSTDTQYF
TGTGCCAGCAGCTTAGGCCTCCATTCCTCTAGCACAGATACGCAGTATTTT
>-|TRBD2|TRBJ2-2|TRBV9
CASSPAAGGRSGELFF
TGTGCCAGCAGCCCCGCGGCGGGGGGGCGATCCGGGGAGCTGTTTTTT
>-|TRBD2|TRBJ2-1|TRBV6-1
CASTLTSGGSQFF
TGTGCCAGCACCTTGACTAGCGGGGGATCGCAGTTCTTC
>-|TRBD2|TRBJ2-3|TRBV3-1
CASSQDLAGAGGTDTQYF
TGTGCCAGCAGCCAAGATCTAGCGGGGGCTGGTGGCACAGATACGCAGTATTTT
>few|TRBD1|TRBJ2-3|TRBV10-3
CAISESLTGVADTQYF
TGTGCCATCAGTGAGTCCTTGACAGGGGTTGCAGATACGCAGTATTTT
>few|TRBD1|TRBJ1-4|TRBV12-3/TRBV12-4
CASSHQTQGFGEKLFF
TGTGCCAGCAGTCATCAGACACAGGGGTTTGGGGAAAAACTGTTTTTT
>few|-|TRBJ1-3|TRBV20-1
CSGGTGNTIYF
TGCAGTGGAGGGACCGGAAACACCATATATTTT
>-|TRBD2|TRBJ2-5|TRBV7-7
CASSLGTSGTFQETQYF
TGTGCCAGCAGCTTAGGGACTAGCGGGACCTTCCAAGAGACCCAGTACTTC
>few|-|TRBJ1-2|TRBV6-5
CASSSPTGATNYGYTF
TGTGCCAGCAGTTCGCCGACGGGGGCCACTAACTATGGCTACACCTTC
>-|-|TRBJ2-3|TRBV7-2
CASSSIHGTDTQYF
TGTGCCAGCAGCTCTATACACGGCACAGATACGCAGTATTTT
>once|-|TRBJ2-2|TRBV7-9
CASRKATVTGELFF
TGTGCCAGCAGGAAGGCGACAGTCACCGGGGAGCTGTTTTTT
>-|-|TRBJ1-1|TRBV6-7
CASSYPGQGTTFTEAFF
TGTGCCAGCAGTTACCCAGGTCAGGGGACCACGTTCACTGAAGCTTTCTTT
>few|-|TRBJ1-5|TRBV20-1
CSAREESDQPQHF
TGCAGTGCTAGAGAAGAGTCCGATCAGCCCCAGCATTTT
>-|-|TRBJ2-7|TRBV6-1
CASSEAQGIGYEQYF
TGTGCCAGCAGTGAAGCGCAGGGGATAGGTTACGAGCAGTACTTC
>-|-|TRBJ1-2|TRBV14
CASSLKGQKPYGYTF
TGTGCCAGCAGCCTTAAGGGGCAGAAACCGTATGGCTACACCTTC
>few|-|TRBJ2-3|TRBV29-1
CSVMPSTDTQYF
TGCAGCGTTATGCCTAGCACAGATACGCAGTATTTT
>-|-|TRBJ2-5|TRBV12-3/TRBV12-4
CASSLVIVGETQYF
TGTGCCAGCAGTTTAGTAATTGTGGGGGAGACCCAGTACTTC
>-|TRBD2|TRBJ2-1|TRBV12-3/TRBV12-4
CASRSLAGYNEQFF
TGTGCCAGCAGGAGTCTAGCGGGGTACAATGAGCAGTTCTTC
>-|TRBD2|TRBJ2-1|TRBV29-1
CSVAGREGRNEQFF
TGCAGCGTTGCAGGGCGGGAGGGCCGAAATGAGCAGTTCTTC
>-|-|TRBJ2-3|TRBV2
CASSGVGQSTDTQYF
TGTGCCAGCAGTGGGGTAGGGCAATCCACAGATACGCAGTATTTT
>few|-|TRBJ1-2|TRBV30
CAWSRLNYGYTF
TGTGCCTGGAGTCGCCTCAACTATGGCTACACCTTC
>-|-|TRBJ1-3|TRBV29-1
CSVEASSGNTIYF
TGCAGCGTTGAGGCGTCCTCTGGAAACACCATATATTTT
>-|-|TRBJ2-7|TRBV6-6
CASSYRSTAYEQYF
TGTGCCAGCAGTTACCGGTCTACCGCCTACGAGCAGTACTTC
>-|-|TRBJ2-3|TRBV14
CASSQQLPPTDTQYF
TGTGCCAGCAGCCAGCAGCTCCCTCCCACAGATACGCAGTATTTT
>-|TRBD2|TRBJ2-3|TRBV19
CASTNSGGLTDTQYF
TGTGCCAGTACTAATAGCGGGGGACTCACAGATACGCAGTATTTT
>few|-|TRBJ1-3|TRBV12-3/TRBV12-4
CASSFSTGGGNTIYF
TGTGCCAGCAGTTTTTCTACAGGCGGTGGAAACACCATATATTTT
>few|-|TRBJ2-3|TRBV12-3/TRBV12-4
CASSLSGGSDTQYF
TGTGCCAGCAGTTTATCAGGGGGGTCAGATACGCAGTATTTT
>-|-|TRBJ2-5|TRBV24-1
CATSDGRPWETQYF
TGTGCCACCAGTGATGGCCGCCCCTGGGAGACCCAGTACTTC
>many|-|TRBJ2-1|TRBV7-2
CASSSQDNYEQFF
TGTGCCAGCAGCTCCCAGGACAACTATGAGCAGTTCTTC
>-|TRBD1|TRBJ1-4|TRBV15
CATSSLGQVFEKLFF
TGTGCCACCAGCAGCCTCGGACAGGTGTTTGAAAAACTGTTTTTT
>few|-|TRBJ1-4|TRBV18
CASSPLPTTNEKLFF
TGTGCCAGCTCACCACTACCAACAACTAATGAAAAACTGTTTTTT
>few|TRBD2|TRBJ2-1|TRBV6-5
CASSNIAGGPYEQFF
TGTGCCAGCAGTAATATAGCGGGAGGGCCCTATGAGCAGTTCTTC
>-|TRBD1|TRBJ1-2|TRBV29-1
CSARDRNYGYTF
TGCAGCGCCCGGGACAGAAACTATGGCTACACCTTC
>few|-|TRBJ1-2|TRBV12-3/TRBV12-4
CASSTTGSRNYGYTF
TGTGCCAGCAGTACGACAGGTTCCAGAAACTATGGCTACACCTTC
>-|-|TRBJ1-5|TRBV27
CASRHGGQPQHF
TGTGCCAGCAGGCACGGGGGACAGCCCCAGCATTTT
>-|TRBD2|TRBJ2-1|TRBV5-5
CASSIRDYASEQFF
TGTGCCAGCAGCATCCGGGACTATGCATCTGAGCAGTTCTTC
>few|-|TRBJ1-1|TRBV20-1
CSASPAAGMNTEAFF
TGCAGTGCTAGCCCTGCGGCAGGAATGAACACTGAAGCTTTCTTT
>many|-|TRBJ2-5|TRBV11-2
CASSYQRGGETQYF
TGTGCCAGCAGCTACCAGAGGGGGGGAGAGACCCAGTACTTC
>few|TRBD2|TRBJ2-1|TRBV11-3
CASSFGGTRGNEQFF
TGTGCCAGCAGCTTCGGTGGGACTAGAGGCAATGAGCAGTTCTTC
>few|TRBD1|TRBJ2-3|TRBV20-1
CSARSGQGSTDTQYF
TGCAGTGCTAGATCAGGACAGGGGAGCACAGATACGCAGTATTTT
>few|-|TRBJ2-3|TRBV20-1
CSARDRRGAADTQYF
TGCAGTGCTAGAGATAGGAGGGGCGCGGCAGATACGCAGTATTTT
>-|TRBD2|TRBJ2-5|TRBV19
CASSLSGGTSGETQYF
TGTGCCAGTAGTCTCTCGGGGGGGACTTCCGGAGAGACCCAGTACTTC
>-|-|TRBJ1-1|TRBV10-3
CAISESHRQALGLNTEAFF
TGTGCCATCAGTGAGTCCCATCGACAGGCCCTAGGGTTGAACACTGAAGCTTTCTTT
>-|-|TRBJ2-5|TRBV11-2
CASTQPGYRVQETQYF
TGTGCCAGCACCCAACCAGGGTATAGGGTACAAGAGACCCAGTACTTC
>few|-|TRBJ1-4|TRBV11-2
CASSLDRHRKLFF
TGTGCCAGCAGCTTAGACAGACACCGAAAACTGTTTTTT
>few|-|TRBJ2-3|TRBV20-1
CSAERGLDTQYF
TGCAGTGCTGAACGAGGGCTAGATACGCAGTATTTT
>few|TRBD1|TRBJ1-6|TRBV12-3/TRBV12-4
CASSLVEAGGSPLHF
TGCGCCAGCAGTTTAGTAGAGGCAGGGGGCTCACCCCTCCACTTT
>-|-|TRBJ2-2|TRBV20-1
CSVGGNGELFF
TGCAGTGTAGGGGGGAACGGGGAGCTGTTTTTT
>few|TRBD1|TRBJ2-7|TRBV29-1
CSVRDRLNYEQYF
TGCAGCGTGAGGGACAGGCTGAACTACGAGCAGTACTTC
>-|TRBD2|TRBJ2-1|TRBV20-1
CSASETSHGEQFF
TGCAGTGCTAGTGAGACTAGCCACGGGGAGCAGTTCTTC
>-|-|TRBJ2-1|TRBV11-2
CTSRPSSYNEQFF
TGTACCAGCAGGCCGAGCTCCTACAATGAGCAGTTCTTC
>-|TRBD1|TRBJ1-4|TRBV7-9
CASSLVGRGPTNEKLFF
TGTGCCAGCAGCTTAGTGGGCAGGGGGCCAACTAATGAAAAACTGTTTTTT